This TCR beta chain was obtained from a study of blood T cell repertoires in COVID-19. Method: immunoSEQ multiplex PCR; TCRdb's copy keeps in-frame clones and lacks some. The top ten clones hold 16% of a sample with about 36,000 clones, roughly 78% of them seen once. The CDR3 contains 17 residues. V was pared by 6 bases and J by 1 base, with 21 bases between. CDR1 is SGHTA, CDR2 FQGNSA, per germline. Sequencing input: peripheral blood. The rearrangement links TRBV7-2 to TRBJ1-2, with D possibly being TRBD1 (6 bases). The origin of this receptor is a man between 65 and 85 years old with acute or convalescent COVID-19. CDR3 coding DNA: TGTGCCAGCAGTTACCATCGGATCCAGGGGAATAACTATGGCTACACCTTC. Residues: CASSYHRIQGNNYGYTF. Based on the CDR3 plus reference TRBV7-2 and TRBJ1-2, the full variable domain is GAGVSQSPSNKVTEKGKDVELRCDPISGHTALYWYRQSLGQGLEFLIYFQGNSAPDKSGLPSDRFSAERTGGSVSTLTIQRTQQEDSAVYLCASSYHRIQGNNYGYTFGSGTRLTVV.